Sequencing of this T cell receptor beta chain was carried out in a study of T cell repertoires in cytomegalovirus infection. Study-wide context: HLA-B-restricted CMV epitopes that are well studied, plus recently identified HLA-C-restricted ones, were used by the study. It can be stated that public TCR beta signatures indicated CMV infection as well as a matching HLA type.

CDR1 is MGHRA and CDR2 is YSYEKL in the germline V gene. CDR3 length equals 16 residues. The trim removed 0 bases at V and 3 bases at J, leaving 4 bases unmatched. For this clonotype: Its target is not known.

TCRdb re-analysed the reads in MiXCR, keeping a single row per CDR3 protein. The data show about a million distinct CDR3 sequences, 30% to 40% seen once. Study observations and caveats: HLA-C-restricted TCR beta clonotypes specific for CMV led the ex vivo response. Pooled public TCR beta family frequency picked out CMV carriers with the relevant HLA.

This rearrangement joins TRBV4-1 to TRBJ1-5; 8 bases fit TRBD1. The source was cultured CD8+ T cells from PBMCs, collected from culture after CMV antigen stimulation. This TCR came from a human donor in good health (CMV status not recorded). Some clones in this sample may be carry-over from other donors' samples. The CDR3 DNA is TGCGCCAGCAGCCAAGAAGGACAGGGTACCAATCAGCCCCAGCATTTT. Translated: CASSQEGQGTNQPQHF.